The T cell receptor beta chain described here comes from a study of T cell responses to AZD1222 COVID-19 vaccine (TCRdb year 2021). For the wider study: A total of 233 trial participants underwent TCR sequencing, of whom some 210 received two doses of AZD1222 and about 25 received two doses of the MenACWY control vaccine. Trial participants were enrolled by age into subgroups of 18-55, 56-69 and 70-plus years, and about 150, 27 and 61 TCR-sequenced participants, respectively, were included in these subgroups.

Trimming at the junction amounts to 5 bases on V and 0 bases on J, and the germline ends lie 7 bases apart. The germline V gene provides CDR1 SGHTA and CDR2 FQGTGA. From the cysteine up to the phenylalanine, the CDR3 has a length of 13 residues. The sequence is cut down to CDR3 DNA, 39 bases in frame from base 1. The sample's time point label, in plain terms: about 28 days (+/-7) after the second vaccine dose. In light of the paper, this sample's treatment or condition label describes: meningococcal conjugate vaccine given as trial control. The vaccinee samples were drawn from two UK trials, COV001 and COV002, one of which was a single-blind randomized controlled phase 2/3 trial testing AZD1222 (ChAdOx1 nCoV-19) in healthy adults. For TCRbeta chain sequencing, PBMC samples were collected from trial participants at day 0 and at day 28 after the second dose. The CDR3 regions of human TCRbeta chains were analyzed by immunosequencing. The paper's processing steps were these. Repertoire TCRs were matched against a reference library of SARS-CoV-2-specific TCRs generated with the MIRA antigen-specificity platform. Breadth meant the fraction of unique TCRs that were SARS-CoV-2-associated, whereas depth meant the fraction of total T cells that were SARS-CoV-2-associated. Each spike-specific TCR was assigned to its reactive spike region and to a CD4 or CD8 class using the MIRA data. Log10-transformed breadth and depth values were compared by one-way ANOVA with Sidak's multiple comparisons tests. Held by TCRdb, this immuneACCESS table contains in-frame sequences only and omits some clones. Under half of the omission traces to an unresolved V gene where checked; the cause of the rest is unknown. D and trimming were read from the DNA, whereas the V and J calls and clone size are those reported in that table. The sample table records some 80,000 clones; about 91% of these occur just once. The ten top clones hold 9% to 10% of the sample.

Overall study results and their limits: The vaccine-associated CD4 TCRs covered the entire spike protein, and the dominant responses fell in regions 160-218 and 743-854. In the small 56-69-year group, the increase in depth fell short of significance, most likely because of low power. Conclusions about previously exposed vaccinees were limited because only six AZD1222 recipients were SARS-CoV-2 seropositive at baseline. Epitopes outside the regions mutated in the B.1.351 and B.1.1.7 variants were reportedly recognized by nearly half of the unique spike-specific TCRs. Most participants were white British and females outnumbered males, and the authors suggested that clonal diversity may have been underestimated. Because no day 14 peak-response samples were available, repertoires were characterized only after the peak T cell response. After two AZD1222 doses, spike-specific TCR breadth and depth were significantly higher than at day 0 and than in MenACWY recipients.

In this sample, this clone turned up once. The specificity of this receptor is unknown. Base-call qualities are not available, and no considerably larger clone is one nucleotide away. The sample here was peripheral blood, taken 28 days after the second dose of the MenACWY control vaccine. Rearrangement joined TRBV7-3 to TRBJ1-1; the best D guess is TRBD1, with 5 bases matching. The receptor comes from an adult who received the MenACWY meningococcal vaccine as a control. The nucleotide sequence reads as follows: TGTGCCAGCAGCCCGGGACTGAACACTGAAGCTTTCTTT. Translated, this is CASSPGLNTEAFF. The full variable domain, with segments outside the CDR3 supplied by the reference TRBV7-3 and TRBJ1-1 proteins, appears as GAGVSQTPSNKVTEKGKYVELRCDPISGHTALYWYRQSLGQGPEFLIYFQGTGAADDSGLPNDRFFAVRPEGSVSTLKIQRTERGDSAVYLCASSPGLNTEAFFGQGTRLTVV.